The T cell receptor beta chain under discussion was sequenced for a study of identical twins. Notes on the study in general: Conclusions leaned on cross-sectional statistical analysis and did not track the same donors over time. The authors noted that invariant MAIT and iNKT cells could partly confound zero-insertion analyses. A lower insertion count was a feature of abundant cord blood beta clonotypes, with no such feature in memory repertoires.

TCRdb recomputed calls from the 5' RACE reads with MiXCR, one row per CDR3 protein. The sample contains about 660,000 distinct CDR3 sequences, 8.6% of which appear only once. This clonotype showed up just a few times. Its antigen remains unidentified. This CDR3 contains 17 residues. CDR1 and CDR2 from the germline V gene are SGHDN and FVKESK. V lost 3 bases, J lost 8 bases, and 23 bases lay in between. The sample also formed part of further work on yellow fever vaccine responses in identical twins.

This clonotype was sampled from a woman aged 18 to 35 in good health. Material for sequencing was PBMCs. This chain joins TRBV14 and TRBJ2-1, with D perhaps TRBD2 (5 bases). CDR3 amino acids: CASSQDPPSSVRDEQFF. As DNA, the CDR3 is TGTGCCAGCAGCCAGGATCCCCCTAGCTCGGTGAGGGATGAGCAGTTCTTC.